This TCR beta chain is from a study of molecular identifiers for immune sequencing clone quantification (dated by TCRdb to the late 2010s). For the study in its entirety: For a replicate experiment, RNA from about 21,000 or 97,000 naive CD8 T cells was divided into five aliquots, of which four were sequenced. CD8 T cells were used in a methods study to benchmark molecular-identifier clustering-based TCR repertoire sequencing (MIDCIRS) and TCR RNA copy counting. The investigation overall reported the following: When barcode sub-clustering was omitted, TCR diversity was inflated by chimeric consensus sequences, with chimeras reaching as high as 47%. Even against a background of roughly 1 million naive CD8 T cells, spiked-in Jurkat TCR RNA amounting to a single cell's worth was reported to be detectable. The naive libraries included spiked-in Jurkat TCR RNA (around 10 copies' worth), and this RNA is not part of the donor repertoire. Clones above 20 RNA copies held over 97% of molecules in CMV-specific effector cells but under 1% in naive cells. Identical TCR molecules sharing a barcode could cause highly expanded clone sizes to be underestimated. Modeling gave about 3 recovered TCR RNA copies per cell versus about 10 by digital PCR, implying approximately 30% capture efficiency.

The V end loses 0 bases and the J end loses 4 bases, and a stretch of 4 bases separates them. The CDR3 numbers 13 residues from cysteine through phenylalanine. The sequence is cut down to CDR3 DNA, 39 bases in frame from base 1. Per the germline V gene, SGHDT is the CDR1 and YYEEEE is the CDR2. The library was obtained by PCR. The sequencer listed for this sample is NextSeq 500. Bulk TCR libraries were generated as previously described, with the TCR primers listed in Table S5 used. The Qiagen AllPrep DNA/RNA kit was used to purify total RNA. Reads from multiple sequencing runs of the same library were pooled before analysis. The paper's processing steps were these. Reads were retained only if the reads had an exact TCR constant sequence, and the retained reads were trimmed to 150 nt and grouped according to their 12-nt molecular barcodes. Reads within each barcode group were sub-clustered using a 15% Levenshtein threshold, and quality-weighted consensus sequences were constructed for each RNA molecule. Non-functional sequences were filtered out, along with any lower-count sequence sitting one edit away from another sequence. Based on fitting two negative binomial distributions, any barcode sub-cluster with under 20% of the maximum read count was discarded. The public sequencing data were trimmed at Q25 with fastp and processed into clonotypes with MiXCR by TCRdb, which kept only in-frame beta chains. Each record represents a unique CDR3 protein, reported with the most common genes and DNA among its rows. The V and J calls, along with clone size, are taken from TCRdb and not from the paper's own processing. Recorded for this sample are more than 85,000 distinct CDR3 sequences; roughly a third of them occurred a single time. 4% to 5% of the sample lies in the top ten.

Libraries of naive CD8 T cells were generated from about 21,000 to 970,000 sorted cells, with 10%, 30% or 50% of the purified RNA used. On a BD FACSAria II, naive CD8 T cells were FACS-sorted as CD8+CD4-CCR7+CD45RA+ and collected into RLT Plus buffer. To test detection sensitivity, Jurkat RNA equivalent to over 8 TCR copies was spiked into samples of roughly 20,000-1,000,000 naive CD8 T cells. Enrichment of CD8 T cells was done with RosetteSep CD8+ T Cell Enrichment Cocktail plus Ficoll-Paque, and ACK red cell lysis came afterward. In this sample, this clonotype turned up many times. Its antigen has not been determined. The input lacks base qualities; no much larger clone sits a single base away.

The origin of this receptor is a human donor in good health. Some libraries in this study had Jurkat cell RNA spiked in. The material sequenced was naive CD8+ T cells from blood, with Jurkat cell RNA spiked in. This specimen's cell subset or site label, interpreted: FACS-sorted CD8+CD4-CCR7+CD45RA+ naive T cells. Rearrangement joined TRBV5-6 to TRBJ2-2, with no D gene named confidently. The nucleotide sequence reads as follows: TGTGCCAGCAGCTTGGCAGTCACCGGGGAGCTGTTTTTT. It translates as CASSLAVTGELFF.